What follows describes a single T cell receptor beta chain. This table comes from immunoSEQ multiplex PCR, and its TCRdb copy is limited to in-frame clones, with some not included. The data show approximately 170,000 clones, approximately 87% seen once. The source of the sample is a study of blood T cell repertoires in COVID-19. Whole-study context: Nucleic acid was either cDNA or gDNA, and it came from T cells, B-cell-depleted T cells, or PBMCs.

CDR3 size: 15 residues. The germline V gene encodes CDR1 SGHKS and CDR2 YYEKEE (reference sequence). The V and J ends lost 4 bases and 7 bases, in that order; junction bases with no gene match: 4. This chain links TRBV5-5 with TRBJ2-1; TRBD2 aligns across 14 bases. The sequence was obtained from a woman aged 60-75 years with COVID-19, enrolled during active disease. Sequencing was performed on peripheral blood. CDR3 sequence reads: CASSTGTSGRNEQFF. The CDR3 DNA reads TGTGCCAGCAGCACCGGGACTAGCGGGAGAAATGAGCAGTTCTTC.